This paragraph covers one T cell receptor (beta chain) sequence. Its target is unknown. Trimming removed 7 bases from V and 7 bases from J; junction bases left unmatched: 6. Germline CDR1 and CDR2: SNHLY and FYNNEI. This CDR3 spans 12 amino acids. This sample was included in a study of T cell responses to AZD1222 COVID-19 vaccine. Study-level points and caveats: Unmutated variant regions are reportedly targeted by nearly half of spike-specific TCRs. It was only after the peak T cell response that any repertoires were sampled. Seropositive AZD1222 recipients at baseline numbered only five or six. Among the donors, most were white British and more were female, and clonal diversity was possibly underestimated.

Data came from immunoSEQ multiplex PCR; TCRdb stores just in-frame clones and leaves some out. The profile shows about 170,000 clones, about 92% of them singletons. This material consisted of peripheral blood, taken on day 0 of AZD1222 vaccination. V usage is TRBV2 and J usage is TRBJ1-2; 7 nucleotides match TRBD1. The TCR was taken from an adult in good health. CDR3 residues: CASTRTGLGYTF. The CDR3 DNA sequence: TGTGCCAGCACCAGGACAGGTCTTGGCTACACCTTC. The full variable domain, completed using reference TRBV2 and TRBJ1-2, is EPEVTQTPSHQVTQMGQEVILRCVPISNHLYFYWYRQILGQKVEFLVSFYNNEISEKSEIFDDQFSVERPDGSNFTLKIRSTKLEDSAMYFCASTRTGLGYTFGSGTRLTVV.